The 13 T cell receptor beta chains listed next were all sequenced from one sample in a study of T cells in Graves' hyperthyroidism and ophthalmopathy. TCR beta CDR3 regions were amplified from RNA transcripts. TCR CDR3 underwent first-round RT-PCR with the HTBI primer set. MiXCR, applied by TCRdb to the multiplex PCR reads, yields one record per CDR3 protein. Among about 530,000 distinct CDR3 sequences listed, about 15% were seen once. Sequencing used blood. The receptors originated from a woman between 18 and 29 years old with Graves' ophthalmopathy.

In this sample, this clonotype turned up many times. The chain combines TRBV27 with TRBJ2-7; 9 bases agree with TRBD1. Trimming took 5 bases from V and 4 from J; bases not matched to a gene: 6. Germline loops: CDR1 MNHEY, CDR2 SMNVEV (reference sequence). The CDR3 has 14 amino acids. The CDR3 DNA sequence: TGTGCCAGCAGTATCCCAGGACAGGGGTACGAGCAGTACTTC. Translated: CASSIPGQGYEQYF.

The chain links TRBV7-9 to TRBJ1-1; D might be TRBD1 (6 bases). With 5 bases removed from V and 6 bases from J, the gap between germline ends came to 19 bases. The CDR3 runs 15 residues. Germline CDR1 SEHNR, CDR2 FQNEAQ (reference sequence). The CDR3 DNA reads TGTGCCAGCAGCAGTGACAGGTCCCTCGGGGCTGAAGCTTTCTTT. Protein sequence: CASSSDRSLGAEAFF.

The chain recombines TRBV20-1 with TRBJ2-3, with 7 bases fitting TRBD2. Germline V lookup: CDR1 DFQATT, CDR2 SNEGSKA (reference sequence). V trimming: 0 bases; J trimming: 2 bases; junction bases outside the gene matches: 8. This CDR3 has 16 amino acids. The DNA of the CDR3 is TGCAGTGCTAGAGATGTGCTAGCGGAATTCACAGATACGCAGTATTTT. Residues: CSARDVLAEFTDTQYF.

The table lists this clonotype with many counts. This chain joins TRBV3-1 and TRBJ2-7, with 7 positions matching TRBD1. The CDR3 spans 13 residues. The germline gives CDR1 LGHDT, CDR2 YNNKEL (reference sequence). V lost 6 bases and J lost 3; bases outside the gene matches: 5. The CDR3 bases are TGTGCCAGCAGAAGGACAGGAAACTACGAGCAGTACTTC. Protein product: CASRRTGNYEQYF.

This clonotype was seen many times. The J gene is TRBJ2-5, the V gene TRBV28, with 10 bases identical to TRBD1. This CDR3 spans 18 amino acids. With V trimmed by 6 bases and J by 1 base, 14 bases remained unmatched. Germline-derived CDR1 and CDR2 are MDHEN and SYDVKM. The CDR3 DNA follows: TGTGCCAGCAGCACCACCCGAACCGACAGGGGGCTCCAAGAGACCCAGTACTTC. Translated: CASSTTRTDRGLQETQYF.

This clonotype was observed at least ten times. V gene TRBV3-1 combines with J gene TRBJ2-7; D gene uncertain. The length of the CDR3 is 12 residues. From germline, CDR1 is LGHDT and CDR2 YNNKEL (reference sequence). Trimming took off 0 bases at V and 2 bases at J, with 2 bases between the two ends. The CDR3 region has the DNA TGTGCCAGCAGCCAAGAGGCCTACGAGCAGTACTTC. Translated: CASSQEAYEQYF.

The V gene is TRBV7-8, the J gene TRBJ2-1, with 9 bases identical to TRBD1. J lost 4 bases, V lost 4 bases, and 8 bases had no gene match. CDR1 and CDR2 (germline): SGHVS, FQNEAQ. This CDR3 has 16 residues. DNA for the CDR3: TGTGCCAGCAGCTCCTGGGGGGGGACAGGGTACAATGAGCAGTTCTTC. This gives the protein CASSSWGGTGYNEQFF.

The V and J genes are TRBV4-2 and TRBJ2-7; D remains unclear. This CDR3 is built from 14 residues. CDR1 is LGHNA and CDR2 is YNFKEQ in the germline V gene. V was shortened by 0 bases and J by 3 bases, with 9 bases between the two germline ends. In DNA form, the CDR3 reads TGTGCCAGCAGCCAAGAGAGTGGCTTCTACGAGCAGTACTTC. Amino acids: CASSQESGFYEQYF.

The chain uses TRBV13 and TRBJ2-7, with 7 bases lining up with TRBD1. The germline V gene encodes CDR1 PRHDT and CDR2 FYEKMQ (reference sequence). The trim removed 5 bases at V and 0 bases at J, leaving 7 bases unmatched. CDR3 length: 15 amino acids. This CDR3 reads CASSPTGEASYEQYF. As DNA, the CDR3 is TGTGCCAGCAGCCCAACAGGGGAAGCCTCCTACGAGCAGTACTTC.

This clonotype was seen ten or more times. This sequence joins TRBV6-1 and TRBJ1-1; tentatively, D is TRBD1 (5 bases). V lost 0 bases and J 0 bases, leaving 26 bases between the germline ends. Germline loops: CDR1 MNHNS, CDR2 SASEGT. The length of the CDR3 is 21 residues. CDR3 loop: CASSEALGVQADYGMNTEAFF. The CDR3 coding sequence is TGTGCCAGCAGTGAAGCGCTGGGTGTACAGGCGGATTACGGAATGAACACTGAAGCTTTCTTT.

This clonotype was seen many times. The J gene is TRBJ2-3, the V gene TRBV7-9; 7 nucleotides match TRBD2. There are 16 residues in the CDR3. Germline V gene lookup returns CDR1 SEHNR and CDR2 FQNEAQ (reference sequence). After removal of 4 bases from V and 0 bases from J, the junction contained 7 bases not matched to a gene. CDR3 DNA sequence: TGTGCCAGCAGCTACCCGGGCGGGGGAAGCACAGATACGCAGTATTTT. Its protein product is CASSYPGGGSTDTQYF.

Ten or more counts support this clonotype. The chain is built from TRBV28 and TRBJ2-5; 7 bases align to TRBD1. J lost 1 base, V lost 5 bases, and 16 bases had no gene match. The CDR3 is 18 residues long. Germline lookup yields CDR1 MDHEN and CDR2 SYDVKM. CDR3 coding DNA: TGTGCCAGCAGTCCAATGCTAATTTTGGACAGGCGCCAAGAGACCCAGTACTTC. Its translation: CASSPMLILDRRQETQYF.

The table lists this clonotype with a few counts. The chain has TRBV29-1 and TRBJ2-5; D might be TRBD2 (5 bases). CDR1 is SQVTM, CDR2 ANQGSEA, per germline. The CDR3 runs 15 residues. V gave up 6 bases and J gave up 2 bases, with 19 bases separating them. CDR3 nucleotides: TGCAGCGTCTCGTACCCGAGGAGAGGGCAAGAGACCCAGTACTTC. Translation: CSVSYPRRGQETQYF.